These 21 T cell receptor beta chains were sequenced from one sample in a study of CD8+ T cells in alopecia areata. The treatment here: oral pan-JAK inhibitor, 5-10 mg twice daily. It was cDNA, reverse transcribed from extracted RNA, that served as the sequencing template. Sequencing was performed with immunoSEQ multiplex PCR; in TCRdb, only in-frame clones are kept and a portion is missing. The sample carries under 150,000 clones, 65% to 90% recorded once. The sample here was CD8+ T cells sorted from blood, taken at week 4, from a patient treated with tofacitinib. The receptors come from a human donor with alopecia areata.

V and J are TRBV10-2 and TRBJ2-3, with TRBD1 identical over 7 bases. Germline CDR1 reads WSHSY; CDR2 reads SAAADI. V was clipped by 6 bases and J by 0 bases; unmatched bases: 6. The CDR3 consists of 15 residues. The CDR3 DNA is TGCGCCAGCAGCCCTACAGGGGCCAGCACAGATACGCAGTATTTT. It encodes CASSPTGASTDTQYF.

This chain connects TRBV29-1 to TRBJ2-2; D unclear. Between the trimmed V and J ends, which lost 1 base and 1 base, there was a span of 13 bases. Per germline, CDR1 SQVTM and CDR2 ANQGSEA. The CDR3 loop spans 16 amino acids. CDR3 coding DNA: TGCAGCGTTGAAGGGCTAAGGGAAGGGAACACCGGGGAGCTGTTTTTT. Translating it yields CSVEGLREGNTGELFF.

The rearrangement links TRBV2 to TRBJ2-1; TRBD2 aligns across 9 bases. CDR1 and CDR2 from the germline V gene are SNHLY and FYNNEI. The CDR3 runs 15 residues. The ends lost 7 bases at V and 0 bases at J; junction bases unmatched: 4. The DNA of the CDR3 is TGTGCCAGCAAGCGGGGGGCCAGCTCCTACAATGAGCAGTTCTTC. Residues: CASKRGASSYNEQFF.

The chain combines TRBV4-3 with TRBJ2-1, with D uncertain. The CDR3 spans 12 residues. Germline CDR1 and CDR2: LGHNA and YSLEER. The ends were cut back, 3 bases at V and 9 bases at J, with 9 bases in the middle. The CDR3 DNA follows: TGCGCCAGCAGCCAGGGTCAAGGTGAGCAGTTCTTC. Amino acid sequence: CASSQGQGEQFF.

The CDR3 DNA is TGTGCCTGGAGTATAGCGGACGTAGGTGAAAAACTGTTTTTT. Translation: CAWSIADVGEKLFF. The rearrangement links TRBV30 to TRBJ1-4; D gene uncertain. The germline gives CDR1 GTSNPN, CDR2 SVGIG (reference sequence). Trimming removed 2 bases at V and 7 bases at J, with 14 bases between. The CDR3 sequence is 14 residues long.

V is TRBV7-9 and J is TRBJ2-7; tentatively, D is TRBD1 or TRBD2 (5 bases each). Germline CDR1 and CDR2: SEHNR and FQNEAQ (reference sequence). Trimming stripped 3 bases from V and 2 bases from J, with 8 bases between. The CDR3 extends over 13 amino acids. The CDR3 sequence: CASSLGVAYEQYF. The CDR3 region has the DNA TGTGCCAGCAGCTTGGGGGTGGCCTACGAGCAGTACTTC.

The chain employs TRBV27 and TRBJ2-7; 8 positions agree with TRBD2. Germline V gene lookup returns CDR1 MNHEY and CDR2 SMNVEV (reference sequence). CDR3 length: 13 amino acids. Trimming cost V 3 bases and J 2 bases; bases outside gene matches: 0. The CDR3 DNA follows: TGTGCCAGCAGTTTTAGCGGGGCCTACGAGCAGTACTTC. Protein: CASSFSGAYEQYF.

The chain has TRBV29-1 and TRBJ1-1; maybe TRBD1 (5 bases). The CDR3 loop spans 13 amino acids. Germline V gives CDR1 SQVTM, CDR2 ANQGSEA. V lost 0 bases, J lost 3 bases, and 8 bases lay in between. As DNA, the CDR3 is TGCAGCGTTGAAGAGAGGGACTACACTGAAGCTTTCTTT. This gives the protein CSVEERDYTEAFF.

The table lists this clone with a count of one. The rearrangement links TRBV5-1 to TRBJ2-7, with TRBD1 matching over 9 bases. V shed 3 bases and J 4 bases; nucleotides not matched to a gene: 17. Germline loops: CDR1 SGHRS, CDR2 YFSETQ. The CDR3 spans 18 residues. CDR3 residues: CASSSVPGQGLVSYEQYF. CDR3 DNA: TGCGCCAGCAGCTCCGTCCCGGGACAGGGTTTGGTCTCTTACGAGCAGTACTTC.

V and J are TRBV7-9 and TRBJ2-7; TRBD1 or TRBD2 may be the D gene (5 bases each). The germline CDR1 and CDR2 sequences are SEHNR and FQNEAQ (reference sequence). The V end was cut by 4 bases, the J end by 2 bases, with 18 bases between. This CDR3 is 16 amino acids long. Here the CDR3 reads CASSSTMGERPYEQYF. CDR3 bases: TGTGCCAGCAGCTCTACGATGGGGGAAAGGCCCTACGAGCAGTACTTC.

The chain recombines TRBV5-1 with TRBJ2-5, with 7 bases lining up with TRBD2. The J call could be wrong; TRBJ2-7 is a better fit for the DNA end. Germline V lookup: CDR1 SGHRS, CDR2 YFSETQ. The CDR3 has 13 residues. The CDR3 nucleotides are TGCGCCAGCAGCTGGAGCGGGGCAGCCGAGCAGTACTTC. Its protein is CASSWSGAAEQYF.

The V call is TRBV2, the J call TRBJ2-3; TRBD1 matches 12 bases. Germline-derived CDR1 and CDR2 are SNHLY and FYNNEI. This CDR3 is 16 amino acids long. The V and J ends lost 6 bases and 4 bases, in that order; junction bases with no gene match: 8. The chain's CDR3 is CASSDPGQGASDTQYF. The CDR3 coding sequence is TGTGCCAGCAGCGATCCGGGACAGGGGGCTTCAGATACGCAGTATTTT.

This chain uses TRBV5-1 with TRBJ2-2; D assignment may be TRBD1 or TRBD2 (5 bases each). This CDR3 comprises 14 residues. CDR1 and CDR2 from the germline V gene are SGHRS and YFSETQ. Trimming shortened V by 3 bases and J by 7 bases, and 13 bases separated the two germline ends. Here the CDR3 DNA reads TGCGCCAGCAGCTCAGGGACCAATGACGGGGAGCTGTTTTTT. This translates into CASSSGTNDGELFF.

This chain connects TRBV7-9 to TRBJ2-5; TRBD2 matches at 8 bases. The CDR3 has 15 amino acids. V was pared by 0 bases and J by 3 bases, with 3 bases of the junction left unmatched. CDR1 SEHNR and CDR2 FQNEAQ come from the germline V gene (reference sequence). The CDR3 bases are TGTGCCAGCAGCTTAGCGGGACTAGGGAAAGAGACCCAGTACTTC. Amino acid sequence: CASSLAGLGKETQYF.

The chain combines TRBV9 with TRBJ2-1; TRBD2 matches 15 bases. With 0 bases clipped from V and 8 bases from J, the junction kept 12 bases outside the gene matches. CDR3 length: 19 amino acids. Germline V gene sequence: CDR1 SGDLS, CDR2 YYNGEE. CDR3 region: CASSVESGLAGGPFDEQFF. The DNA for the CDR3 is TGTGCCAGCAGCGTAGAGTCAGGACTAGCGGGGGGGCCATTTGATGAGCAGTTCTTC.

The chain recombines TRBV7-6 with TRBJ2-2; the D gene could be TRBD1 or TRBD2 (5 bases each). The CDR3 consists of 16 residues. The V gene's germline CDR1 is SGHVS and CDR2 FNYEAQ. The ends were cut back, 5 bases at V and 5 bases at J, with 18 bases in the middle. CDR3 coding DNA: TGTGCCAGCAGCCCCCGTGAGGGGACGGGGACCGGGGAGCTGTTTTTT. This sequence encodes CASSPREGTGTGELFF.

The CDR3 nucleotides read TGCGCCAGCAGCCTCTTTAAGGAACAGCCTTACAATGAGCAGTTCTTC. Translation: CASSLFKEQPYNEQFF. This sequence joins TRBV4-1 and TRBJ2-1; D call uncertain. This CDR3 has 16 amino acids. The ends were cut back, 4 bases at V and 4 bases at J, with 17 bases in the middle. CDR1 and CDR2 (germline): MGHRA, YSYEKL.

In its sample, this clone was seen a few times. The V call is TRBV10-3, the J call TRBJ2-7, with 9 bases fitting TRBD1. This CDR3 comprises 13 residues. The ends lost 10 bases at V and 2 bases at J; junction bases unmatched: 6. From germline, CDR1 is ENHRY and CDR2 SYGVKD. In DNA form, the CDR3 reads TGTGCCACGGCGGGGACAGGGACCTACGAGCAGTACTTC. Protein sequence: CATAGTGTYEQYF.

V is TRBV29-1 and J is TRBJ2-6; unclear D gene. V lost 7 bases and J lost 13, with 11 bases in between. The germline V gene encodes CDR1 SQVTM and CDR2 ANQGSEA. The CDR3 runs 10 residues. CDR3: CSALTQVLTF. In DNA form, the CDR3 reads TGCAGCGCCCTGACACAAGTCCTGACTTTC.

This sequence joins TRBV7-2 and TRBJ2-5; D assignment may be TRBD1 or TRBD2 (5 bases each). The CDR3 covers 15 residues. The V gene lost 5 bases and the J gene lost 5 bases, with 18 bases spanning the gap. The germline V gene encodes CDR1 SGHTA and CDR2 FQGNSA. The CDR3 nucleotides are TGTGCCAGCAGCGTCCGGGACCCAAGCACGGAGACCCAGTACTTC. Translating it yields CASSVRDPSTETQYF.

The chain links TRBV5-1 to TRBJ2-5, with D perhaps given as TRBD1 or TRBD2 (5 bases each). V dropped 0 bases and J dropped 1 base, with 16 bases sitting between them. This CDR3 is built from 17 residues. Germline CDR1 reads SGHRS; CDR2 reads YFSETQ. The DNA for the CDR3 is TGCGCCAGCAGCTTGGTCCCCTTGGGGGACCTCCAAGAGACCCAGTACTTC. Translation gives CASSLVPLGDLQETQYF. The variable domain in full, with the rest retrieved from reference TRBV5-1 and TRBJ2-5, is KAGVTQTPRYLIKTRGQQVTLSCSPISGHRSVSWYQQTPGQGLQFLFEYFSETQRNKGNFPGRFSGRQFSNSRSEMNVSTLELGDSALYLCASSLVPLGDLQETQYFGPGTRLLVL.